The clone carrying this TCR beta chain showed up just a few times. The record originates from a study of blood T cell repertoires in COVID-19. Original handling: Amplifying reference gene primers gave estimates of nucleated cell counts. Sequencing used immunoSEQ multiplex PCR; TCRdb keeps in-frame clones, though not all of them. V, J and clone size are taken as reported in that table, and D and trimming were inferred from the DNA itself. The table lists over 200,000 clones, about 80% of them singletons. Recovered status applied to Cohort 3 donors who had two consecutive negative PCRs. It also applied to those with clearance or with symptom resolution. This CDR3 has 14 residues. Trimming stripped 7 bases from V and 2 bases from J, with 13 bases between. Germline lookup yields CDR1 MNHNY and CDR2 SVGAGI (reference sequence).

J is TRBJ2-3 and V is TRBV6-6; D may be TRBD2 (5 bases). The sequence was collected from a man aged 55-75 years who had recovered from COVID-19. Sequencing input: PBMCs or T cells enriched from blood (not recorded which). The CDR3 DNA is TGTGCCAGCACCATGACGGGGATCACAGATACGCAGTATTTT. Encoded protein: CASTMTGITDTQYF.